This TCR beta chain appears in the sequencing data of a study of blood T cell repertoires in COVID-19. This CDR3 comprises 15 residues. Per the germline V gene, CDR1 is SQVTM and CDR2 is ANQGSEA. J gave up 6 bases and V 7 bases, and 12 bases lay outside the gene matches. Clones were sequenced by immunoSEQ multiplex PCR, and TCRdb holds only the in-frame ones, with some missing. The repertoire includes approximately 210,000 clones, around nine tenths of them detected once, and around 1.5% sits in the top ten. This receptor was taken from a man between 18 and 29 years old with active or convalescent COVID-19. Sequenced: peripheral blood. The J gene is TRBJ2-3, the V gene TRBV29-1; TRBD2 agrees at 11 bases. CDR3 nucleotides: TGCAGCGGGAGGTTGATAGCGGGAGGGAACGATACGCAGTATTTT. This translates into CSGRLIAGGNDTQYF.